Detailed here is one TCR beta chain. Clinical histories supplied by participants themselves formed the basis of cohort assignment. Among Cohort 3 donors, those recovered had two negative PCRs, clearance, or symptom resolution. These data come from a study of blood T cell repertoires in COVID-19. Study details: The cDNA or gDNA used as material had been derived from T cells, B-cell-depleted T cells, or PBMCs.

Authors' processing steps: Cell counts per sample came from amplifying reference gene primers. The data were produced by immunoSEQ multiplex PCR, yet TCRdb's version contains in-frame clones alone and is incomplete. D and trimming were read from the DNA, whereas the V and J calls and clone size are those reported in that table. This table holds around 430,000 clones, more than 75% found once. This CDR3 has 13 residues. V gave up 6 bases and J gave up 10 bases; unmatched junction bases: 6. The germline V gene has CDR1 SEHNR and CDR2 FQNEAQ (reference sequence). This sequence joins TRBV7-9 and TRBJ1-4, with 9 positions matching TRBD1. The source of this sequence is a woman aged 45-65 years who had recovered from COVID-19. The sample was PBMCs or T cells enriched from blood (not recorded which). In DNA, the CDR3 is TGTGCCAGCAGAGGACAGGGGTTTGTAAAACTGTTTTTT. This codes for CASRGQGFVKLFF.